The 8 T cell receptor beta chains listed next were all sequenced from one sample in a study of blood T cells in healthy people across ages. The use of a sample-barcoded 5' primer and a J-beta primer mix characterized a second PCR of roughly 6 to 11 cycles. TCRdb passed the 5' RACE reads through MiXCR, listing each CDR3 protein once. The table includes about a million distinct CDR3 sequences, 45% to 60% detected once. The specimen sequenced was blood. The receptor set was obtained from a woman aged 55-75 years in good health.

Of note for this clonotype: The conserved phenylalanine or tryptophan is not found at the CDR3 terminus, so this likely reflects a read error. The J gene is TRBJ1-1, the V gene TRBV6-1; TRBD1 might be the D (5 bases). The germline gives CDR1 MNHNS, CDR2 SASEGT. This CDR3 comprises 15 residues. The ends were cut back, 1 base at V and 0 bases at J, with 9 bases in the middle. The CDR3 protein is CASSEDPGLNTEAFS. DNA of the CDR3: TGTGCCAGCAGTGAAGATCCAGGGCTGAACACTGAAGCTTTCTCT.

V is TRBV4-3 and J is TRBJ1-2, with D unclear. This CDR3 contains 14 residues. The germline V gene has CDR1 LGHNA and CDR2 YSLEER. Between the trimmed V and J ends, which lost 4 bases and 7 bases, there was a span of 16 bases. The CDR3 loop is CASSPDEDAGGYTF. Written as DNA, the CDR3 is TGCGCCAGCAGCCCAGACGAGGACGCAGGTGGCTACACCTTC.

A note on this clonotype: Sequence at one end of the junction differs from germline and may be a read error. The chain joins TRBV20-1 to TRBJ2-1; 8 positions match TRBD2. Germline values: CDR1 DFQATT, CDR2 SNEGSKA (reference sequence). The CDR3 extends over 13 amino acids. As DNA, the CDR3 is TGCAATGCTAGAGGAGGCGGGGGGAGGGAGCAGTTCTTC. This sequence encodes CNARGGGGREQFF.

The chain employs TRBV7-9 and TRBJ2-1; 10 bases are a match to TRBD2. V trimming: 4 bases; J trimming: 0 bases; junction bases outside the gene matches: 9. The germline CDR1 and CDR2 sequences are SEHNR and FQNEAQ (reference sequence). The CDR3 is 18 amino acids. Written as DNA, the CDR3 is TGTGCCAGCAGCTCGGCTGGGGCTAGCGGGAGCTCCTACAATGAGCAGTTCTTC. Translation: CASSSAGASGSSYNEQFF.

In its sample, this clonotype was seen a few times. The chain carries TRBV7-9 and TRBJ2-3; D is perhaps TRBD2 (5 bases). Trimming pared 6 bases from V and 1 base from J, leaving 8 bases between. The CDR3 length is 13 residues. Germline assignment: CDR1 SEHNR and CDR2 FQNEAQ (reference sequence). As DNA, the CDR3 is TGTGCCAGCAGAGACGGGGGCACAGATACGCAGTATTTT. Translating it yields CASRDGGTDTQYF.

This clonotype was counted only a few times. The chain's CDR3 is CSGMGLAGRHSYEQYF. The CDR3 nucleotides are TGCAGCGGGATGGGACTAGCGGGACGTCACTCCTACGAGCAGTACTTC. This chain uses TRBV29-1 with TRBJ2-7; 13 bases are shared with TRBD2. Trimming took 7 bases from V and 0 from J; bases not matched to a gene: 9. The CDR3 totals 16 residues. CDR1 and CDR2 (germline): SQVTM, ANQGSEA.

The sample holds a few counts of this clonotype. The rearrangement uses TRBV29-1 and TRBJ2-1; 13 bases agree with TRBD2. CDR1 and CDR2 (germline): SQVTM, ANQGSEA. This CDR3 has 14 amino acids. V gave up 5 bases and J gave up 5 bases; unmatched junction bases: 3. In DNA, the CDR3 is TGCAGCGTTAGGGGACTAGCGGGAAACAATGAGCAGTTCTTC. Translating gives CSVRGLAGNNEQFF.

This clonotype showed up just once. The V call is TRBV20-1, the J call TRBJ2-7; TRBD2 is a possible D gene (6 bases). V lost 6 bases to trimming and J lost 2 bases, with 14 bases between them. CDR1 DFQATT and CDR2 SNEGSKA come from the germline V gene (reference sequence). This CDR3 has 13 residues. The CDR3 loop is CSAPTGVAYEQYF. In nucleotides, the CDR3 is TGCAGTGCCCCAACGGGGGTTGCCTACGAGCAGTACTTC.